This TCR beta chain is from a study of early T cells in non-severe SARS-CoV-2 infection. Across the study: Chains from this unsorted whole-blood bulk RNA could not be paired.

Whole-study results and caveats: Anti-spike CD8 responses were favored by VDJdb matching, which missed private and CD4 specificities.

Each cDNA molecule carried a unique molecular identifier. TCRdb re-derived calls from the 5' RACE reads in MiXCR, one entry per CDR3 protein. This table has about 50,000 distinct CDR3 sequences, 13% appearing once. Comment on this clonotype: Its antigen is as yet unknown.

CDR1 SEHNR and CDR2 FQNEAQ come from the germline V gene (reference sequence). CDR3 size: 19 residues. V shed 5 bases and J shed 4 bases, with 26 bases lying between them. Material: whole blood. The J gene is TRBJ2-2, the V gene TRBV7-9; possible D gene TRBD2, 6 bases. This receptor was identified in an adult who was a healthcare worker with PCR-confirmed SARS-CoV-2 infection or an uninfected control (not recorded which). CDR3 nucleotide sequence: TGTGCCAGCAGCCCCAAACGACGGGAGTCAGCCAGCCCCACCGGGGAGCTGTTTTTT. It is translated as CASSPKRRESASPTGELFF.